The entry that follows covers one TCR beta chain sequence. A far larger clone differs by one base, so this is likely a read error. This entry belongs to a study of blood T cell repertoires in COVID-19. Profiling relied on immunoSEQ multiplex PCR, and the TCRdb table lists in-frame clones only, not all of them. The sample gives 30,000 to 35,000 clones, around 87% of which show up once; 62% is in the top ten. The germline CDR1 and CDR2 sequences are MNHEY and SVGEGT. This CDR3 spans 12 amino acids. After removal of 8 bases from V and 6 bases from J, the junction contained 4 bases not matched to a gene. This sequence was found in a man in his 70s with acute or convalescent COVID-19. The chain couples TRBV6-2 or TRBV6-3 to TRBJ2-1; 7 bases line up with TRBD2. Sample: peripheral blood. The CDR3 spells CASCWTSNEQFF. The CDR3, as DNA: TGTGCCAGCTGTTGGACTAGCAATGAGCAGTTCTTC.